This T cell receptor beta chain emerged from a study of blood T cell repertoires in COVID-19. For the study at large: The study drew acute and convalescent COVID-19 samples from the United States, Italy and Spain. PBMCs, B-cell-depleted T cells, or T cells provided the cDNA or gDNA that made up the material.

J lost 2 bases, V lost 0 bases, and 3 bases had no gene match. The CDR3 is made up of 15 amino acids. The germline gives CDR1 MNHEY, CDR2 SVGAGI. This clone was seen a few times. In the authors' workflow: The authors estimated nucleated cell counts from reference gene primer amplification. Profiling relied on immunoSEQ multiplex PCR, and the TCRdb table lists in-frame clones only, not all of them. The DNA was the basis for D and trimming; V, J and clone size are from that table. Found here are approximately 89,000 clones, 80% of them singletons; the top ten hold under 20%. The receptor was derived from a human donor in a cohort sampled during active COVID-19. The chain is built from TRBV6-5 and TRBJ1-1, with 7 bases that match TRBD1. The sample taken for sequencing was peripheral blood. The CDR3 DNA reads as TGTGCCAGCAGTTACTCGCACAGGGGAAACACTGAAGCTTTCTTT. Translation gives CASSYSHRGNTEAFF.